Listed below are T cell receptor beta chains from one sample, sequenced in a study of T cells in Graves' hyperthyroidism and ophthalmopathy. One entry per CDR3 protein results from TCRdb running MiXCR on the multiplex PCR reads. This sample has 750,000 to 950,000 distinct CDR3 sequences, with roughly 40% found just once. Sequences were obtained from blood. The receptors stem from a man between 18 and 29 years old with Graves' hyperthyroidism. CDR3s include the opening cysteine and the closing phenylalanine or tryptophan. A D gene is named only where the DNA matches it firmly. Where a row states a size, it is once, few, many or the class of an expanded clone; other rows omit it.

v_call,clone_size,j_call,d_call,cdr3_nt,cdr3_aa
TRBV6-1,NA,TRBJ1-5,NA,TGTGCCAGCAGTGAAGCGGGGAATTTTCAGCCCCAGCATTTT,CASSEAGNFQPQHF
TRBV7-2,NA,TRBJ1-6,NA,TGTGCCAGCAGCTTCCCAGGGGTGCTTAGAGGTAATTCACCCCTCCACTTT,CASSFPGVLRGNSPLHF
TRBV14,few,TRBJ1-1,NA,TGTGCCAGCAGCCAAGATTATGTCGTAGGCACTGAAGCTTTCTTT,CASSQDYVVGTEAFF
TRBV7-9,many,TRBJ1-2,NA,TGTGCCAGCAGCTTATATGGGGCTGGAAGAGACTATGGCTACACCTTC,CASSLYGAGRDYGYTF
TRBV5-4,NA,TRBJ2-2,NA,TGCGCCAGCAGCCATCTAGCAGGGTCCGGGGAGCTGTTTTTT,CASSHLAGSGELFF
TRBV7-6,many,TRBJ2-7,NA,TGTGCCAGCAGCTTAGCGGAGGACGAGCAGTACTTC,CASSLAEDEQYF
TRBV7-9,once,TRBJ2-5,NA,TGTGCCAGCAGCGCGCAGAAGCACCAAGAGACCCAGTACTTC,CASSAQKHQETQYF
TRBV29-1,once,TRBJ1-5,NA,TGCAGCGTTGAAGCAGCGGGAGCCGGGTCCTACAATGAGCATTTT,CSVEAAGAGSYNEHF
TRBV2,many,TRBJ1-2,NA,TGTGCCAGCATACCAAATCGGTCTAGCGATGGCTACACCTTC,CASIPNRSSDGYTF
TRBV7-2,NA,TRBJ2-6,TRBD1,TGTGCCAGCAGCGCTCCGGGACAGGGGAGCTCTGGGGCCAACGTCCTGACTTTC,CASSAPGQGSSGANVLTF
TRBV5-1,NA,TRBJ2-5,TRBD1,TGCGCCAGCAGCCGGGAGACAGGGGGGGATCAGCCCCAGTACTTC,CASSRETGGDQPQYF
TRBV6-5,many,TRBJ1-2,NA,TGTGCCAGCAGTTACAGTGGGGGTAACTATGGCTACACCTTC,CASSYSGGNYGYTF
TRBV6-5,once,TRBJ2-5,TRBD2,TGTGCCAGCAGTTACTCGAGGGTAGCGGGGGCCTCGAGGGAGACCCAGTACTTC,CASSYSRVAGASRETQYF
TRBV4-1,NA,TRBJ2-7,NA,TGCGCCAGCAGCCAAGGTCGTCAGGCGCCCTACGAGCAGTACTTC,CASSQGRQAPYEQYF
TRBV10-3,NA,TRBJ1-4,NA,TGTGCCAGCAGTTACTCCCCAAAGGACCCCTTGGTGGAAAAACTGTTTTTT,CASSYSPKDPLVEKLFF
TRBV15,NA,TRBJ1-2,NA,TGTGCCACCAGTGAAGGGGCGCAAGGCTACACCTTC,CATSEGAQGYTF
TRBV5-1,few,TRBJ2-7,TRBD2,TGCGCCAGCAGCTTGGGACTAGCGGGAGCTCAGCAGTACTTC,CASSLGLAGAQQYF
TRBV2,many,TRBJ2-7,NA,TGTGCCAGCAAACTGCTACGCCTCGAGCAGTACTTC,CASKLLRLEQYF
TRBV29-1,many,TRBJ1-2,NA,TGCAGCGTTGTGGCAGCGAATGGCTACACCTTC,CSVVAANGYTF
TRBV6-5,NA,TRBJ1-6,NA,TGTGCCAGCGCTCCATTTGGTTCACCCCTCCACTTT,CASAPFGSPLHF
TRBV19,NA,TRBJ2-7,NA,TGTGCCAGTAGTATAGCGGCAGGGGAGGACGAGCAGTACTTC,CASSIAAGEDEQYF
TRBV19,many,TRBJ1-5,NA,TGTGCCAGTACCTCCTCCCCCCAGGATCAGCCCCAGCATTTT,CASTSSPQDQPQHF
TRBV25-1,NA,TRBJ1-1,NA,TGTGCCAGCTCACCTGCCGACACTGAAGCTTTCTTT,CASSPADTEAFF
TRBV6-5,few,TRBJ1-6,NA,TGTGCCAGCAGGTACCACAGGGAACCCCGCTCACCCCTCCACTTT,CASRYHREPRSPLHF
TRBV10-2,NA,TRBJ2-7,NA,TGTGCCAGCAGTTCGCGCTATACCTACGAGCAGTACTTC,CASSSRYTYEQYF
TRBV29-1,NA,TRBJ2-7,TRBD1,TGCAGCGTTGGACAGGGAAACGAGCAGTACTTC,CSVGQGNEQYF
TRBV24-1,many,TRBJ1-3,TRBD1,TGTGCCACCAGTGACCCCCCGGGACAGGGAAACACCATATATTTT,CATSDPPGQGNTIYF
TRBV10-3,NA,TRBJ1-6,NA,TGTGCCATCAGTGACGGTAATCATTCACCCCTCCACTTT,CAISDGNHSPLHF
TRBV5-1,NA,TRBJ2-5,NA,TGCGCCAGCAGACGGGACTGGATGCAAGAGACCCAGTACTTC,CASRRDWMQETQYF
TRBV7-9,few,TRBJ1-2,NA,TGTGCCAGCAGCCCAGAAACTTACAGGGTTTTTGGCTACACCTTC,CASSPETYRVFGYTF
TRBV10-1,many,TRBJ2-2,NA,TGCGCCAGCAGGGGCGCGAACACCGGGGAGCTGTTTTTT,CASRGANTGELFF
TRBV14,many,TRBJ1-6,NA,TGTGCCAGCAGCCAAGAAGGTTCACCCCTCCACTTT,CASSQEGSPLHF
TRBV4-1,NA,TRBJ1-5,TRBD1,TGCGCCAGCAGCCAGGGACAGGGAGGATGGGATCAGCCCCAGCATTTT,CASSQGQGGWDQPQHF
TRBV19,many,TRBJ1-5,NA,TGTGCCAGTATGTACGGTAGCAATCAGCCCCAGCATTTT,CASMYGSNQPQHF
TRBV2,NA,TRBJ1-1,NA,TGTGCCAGCAGTTTCATTCTGCTGGGTGAAGCTTTCTTT,CASSFILLGEAFF
TRBV29-1,many,TRBJ2-7,NA,TGCAGCGTTGGGCCAGGGACCTACGAGCAGTACTTC,CSVGPGTYEQYF
TRBV2,few,TRBJ2-5,TRBD1,TGTGCCAGCAGTACGGGGACAGTGATCCAAGAGACCCAGTACTTC,CASSTGTVIQETQYF
TRBV5-4,few,TRBJ2-7,NA,TGTGCCAGCAGCCGAAGGTTTTCCTACGAGCAGTACTTC,CASSRRFSYEQYF
TRBV24-1,few,TRBJ2-7,NA,TGTGCCACCAGTGACGTGTCCTGGGGGAAGCAGTACTTC,CATSDVSWGKQYF
TRBV11-2,NA,TRBJ2-7,NA,TGTGCCAGCAGCTTAGTAATTGGTTACGAGCAGTACTTC,CASSLVIGYEQYF
TRBV5-5,NA,TRBJ2-7,TRBD2,TGTGCCAGCAGACTCGGGACTAGCGGCAGTTACGAGCAGTACTTC,CASRLGTSGSYEQYF
TRBV18,NA,TRBJ1-3,NA,TGTGCCAGCTCACCTCAGACAGAGGCTGGAAACACCATATATTTT,CASSPQTEAGNTIYF
TRBV10-3,NA,TRBJ2-2,NA,TGTGCCATCAGTGTGGTAGCGGAGCTGTTTTTT,CAISVVAELFF
TRBV12-3/TRBV12-4,few,TRBJ1-1,NA,TGTGCCAGCAGACTGATCCTGAACACTGAAGCTTTCTTT,CASRLILNTEAFF
TRBV13,NA,TRBJ1-1,NA,TGTGCCAGCAGCCTGACAGAGACTGAAGCTTTCTTT,CASSLTETEAFF
TRBV7-2,many,TRBJ2-5,TRBD2,TGTGCCAGCAGCCTAACCGTAGCGGGAGAGTTAGGGTACTTC,CASSLTVAGELGYF
TRBV7-9,many,TRBJ1-4,NA,TGTGCCAGCAGCTCTTGGGAAGATGAAAAACTGTTTTTT,CASSSWEDEKLFF
TRBV7-9,many,TRBJ2-2,NA,TGTGCCAGCAGCTTCGAGAACACCGGGGAGCTGTTTTTT,CASSFENTGELFF
TRBV9,few,TRBJ2-7,NA,TGTGCCAGCAGCGCCCGGGGACCCCGCAGCTCCGAGCAGTACTTC,CASSARGPRSSEQYF
TRBV19,few,TRBJ2-5,NA,TGTGCCAGTAGTATATATGACGGCCAAGAGACCCAGTACTTC,CASSIYDGQETQYF
TRBV30,NA,TRBJ2-5,NA,TGTGCCTGGAGTGCTTTCAGGACTACACAAGAGACCCAGTACTTC,CAWSAFRTTQETQYF
TRBV5-6,NA,TRBJ2-5,TRBD1,TGTGCCAGCAGCCTTCGGACAGGGGGCCTGAACAATCAGCCCCAGTACTTC,CASSLRTGGLNNQPQYF
TRBV7-9,NA,TRBJ1-1,NA,TGTGCCAGCAGCTTACAGAAGGGCCTATCTAGTGGAGCTTTCTTT,CASSLQKGLSSGAFF
TRBV2,NA,TRBJ1-1,TRBD1,TGTGCCAGCAGTGCGGTCGGGACAGGGCATGGCTACACTGAAGCTTTCTTT,CASSAVGTGHGYTEAFF
TRBV15,many,TRBJ2-7,TRBD2,TGTGCCACCAGCAGAGTTATCGGGAGGCTCGAGCAGTACTTC,CATSRVIGRLEQYF
TRBV5-1,NA,TRBJ2-6,NA,TGCGCCAGCAGCTTGGGTGTGGGGGCCAACGTCCTGACTTTC,CASSLGVGANVLTF
TRBV6-5,NA,TRBJ1-6,NA,TGTGCCAGCAGTAACGGCCCTACCCTCCACTTT,CASSNGPTLHF